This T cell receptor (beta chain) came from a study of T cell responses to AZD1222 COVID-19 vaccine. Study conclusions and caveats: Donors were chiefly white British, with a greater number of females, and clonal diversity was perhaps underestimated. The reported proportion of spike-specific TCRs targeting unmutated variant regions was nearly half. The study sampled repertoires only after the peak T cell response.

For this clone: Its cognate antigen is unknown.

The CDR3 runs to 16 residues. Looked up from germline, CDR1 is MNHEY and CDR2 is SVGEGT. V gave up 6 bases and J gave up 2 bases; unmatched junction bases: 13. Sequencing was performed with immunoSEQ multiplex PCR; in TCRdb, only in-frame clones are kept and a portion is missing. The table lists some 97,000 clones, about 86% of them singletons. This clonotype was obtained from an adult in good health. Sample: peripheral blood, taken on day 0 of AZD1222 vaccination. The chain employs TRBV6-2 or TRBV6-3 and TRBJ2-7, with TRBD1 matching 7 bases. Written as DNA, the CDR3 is TGTGCCAGCAGCCCTAATACAGGGGTTGGAGCCTACGAGCAGTACTTC. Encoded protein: CASSPNTGVGAYEQYF.